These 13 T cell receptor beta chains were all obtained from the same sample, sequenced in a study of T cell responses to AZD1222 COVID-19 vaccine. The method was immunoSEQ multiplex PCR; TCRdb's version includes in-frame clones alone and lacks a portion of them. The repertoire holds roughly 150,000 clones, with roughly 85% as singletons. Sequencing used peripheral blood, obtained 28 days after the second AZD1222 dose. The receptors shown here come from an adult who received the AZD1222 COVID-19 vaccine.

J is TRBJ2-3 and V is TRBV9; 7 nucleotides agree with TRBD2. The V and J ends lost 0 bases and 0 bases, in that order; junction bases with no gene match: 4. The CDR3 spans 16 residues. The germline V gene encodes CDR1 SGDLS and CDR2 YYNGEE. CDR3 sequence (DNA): TGTGCCAGCAGCGTAGCGAGCGGGGCTAGCACAGATACGCAGTATTTT. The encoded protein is CASSVASGASTDTQYF.

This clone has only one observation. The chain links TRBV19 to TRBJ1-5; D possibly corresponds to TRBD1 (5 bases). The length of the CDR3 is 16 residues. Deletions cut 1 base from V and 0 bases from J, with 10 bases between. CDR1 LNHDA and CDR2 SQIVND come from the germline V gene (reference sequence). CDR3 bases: TGTGCCAGTAGTATAGCTGGGGGTGATAGCAATCAGCCCCAGCATTTT. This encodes CASSIAGGDSNQPQHF.

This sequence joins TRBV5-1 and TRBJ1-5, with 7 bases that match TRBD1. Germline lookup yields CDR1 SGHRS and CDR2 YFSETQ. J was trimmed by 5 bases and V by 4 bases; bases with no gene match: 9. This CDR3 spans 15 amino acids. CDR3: CASSKTGAVDQPQHF. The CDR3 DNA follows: TGCGCCAGCAGCAAAACAGGGGCAGTCGATCAGCCCCAGCATTTT.

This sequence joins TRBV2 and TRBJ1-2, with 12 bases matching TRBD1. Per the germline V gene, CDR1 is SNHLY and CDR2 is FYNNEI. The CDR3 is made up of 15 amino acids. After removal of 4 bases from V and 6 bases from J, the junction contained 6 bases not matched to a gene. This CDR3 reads CASSATGQGANGYTF. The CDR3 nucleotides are TGTGCCAGCAGTGCAACGGGACAGGGGGCAAATGGCTACACCTTC.

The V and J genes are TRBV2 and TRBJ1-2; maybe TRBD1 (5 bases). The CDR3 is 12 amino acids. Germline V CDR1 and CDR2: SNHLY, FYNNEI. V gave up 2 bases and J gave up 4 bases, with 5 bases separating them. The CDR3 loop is CASSERGYGYTF. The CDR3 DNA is TGTGCCAGCAGTGAAAGGGGCTATGGCTACACCTTC.

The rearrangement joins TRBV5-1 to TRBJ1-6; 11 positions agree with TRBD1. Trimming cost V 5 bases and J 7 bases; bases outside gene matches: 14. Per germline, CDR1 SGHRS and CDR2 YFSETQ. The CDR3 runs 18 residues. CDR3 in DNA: TGCGCCAGCAGTCCTGGGTGGACAGGGGGCAGAGGGAATTCACCCCTCCACTTT. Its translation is CASSPGWTGGRGNSPLHF.

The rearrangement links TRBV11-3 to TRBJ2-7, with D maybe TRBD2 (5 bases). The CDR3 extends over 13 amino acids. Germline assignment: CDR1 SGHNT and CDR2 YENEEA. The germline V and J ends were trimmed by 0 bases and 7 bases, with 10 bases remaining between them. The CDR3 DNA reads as TGTGCCAGCAGCTTAGAAGGCTCGGGAGAGCAGTACTTC. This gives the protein CASSLEGSGEQYF.

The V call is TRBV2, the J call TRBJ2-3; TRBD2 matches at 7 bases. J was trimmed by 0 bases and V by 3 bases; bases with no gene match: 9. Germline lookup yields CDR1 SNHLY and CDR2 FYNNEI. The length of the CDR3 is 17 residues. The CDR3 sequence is CASSEASSGGSTDTQYF. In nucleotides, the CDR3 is TGTGCCAGCAGTGAGGCCTCTAGCGGAGGTAGCACAGATACGCAGTATTTT.

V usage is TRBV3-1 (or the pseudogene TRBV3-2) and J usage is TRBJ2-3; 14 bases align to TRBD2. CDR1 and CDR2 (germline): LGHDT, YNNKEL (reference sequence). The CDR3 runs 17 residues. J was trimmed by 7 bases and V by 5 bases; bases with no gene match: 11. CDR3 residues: CASSGGTSGGAVNTQYF. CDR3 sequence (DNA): TGTGCCAGCAGCGGCGGGACTAGCGGGGGCGCCGTAAATACGCAGTATTTT.

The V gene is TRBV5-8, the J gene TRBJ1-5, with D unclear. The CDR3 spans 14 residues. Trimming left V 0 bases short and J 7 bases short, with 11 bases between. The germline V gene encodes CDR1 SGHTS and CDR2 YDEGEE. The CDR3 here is CASSLESGRQPQHF. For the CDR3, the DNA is TGTGCCAGCAGCTTGGAGTCGGGTCGACAGCCCCAGCATTTT.

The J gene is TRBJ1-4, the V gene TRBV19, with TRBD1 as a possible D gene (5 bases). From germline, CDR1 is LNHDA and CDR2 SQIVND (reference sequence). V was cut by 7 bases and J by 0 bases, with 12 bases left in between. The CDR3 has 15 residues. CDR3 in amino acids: CASNPRQSTNEKLFF. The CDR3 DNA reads TGTGCCAGTAATCCACGACAGTCAACTAATGAAAAACTGTTTTTT.

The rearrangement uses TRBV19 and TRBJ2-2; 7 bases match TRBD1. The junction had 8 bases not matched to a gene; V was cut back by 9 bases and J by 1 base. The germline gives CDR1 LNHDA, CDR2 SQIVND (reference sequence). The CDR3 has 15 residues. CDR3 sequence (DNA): TGTGCCAGCCAAAGACAGGGCAAGAACACCGGGGAGCTGTTTTTT. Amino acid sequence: CASQRQGKNTGELFF.

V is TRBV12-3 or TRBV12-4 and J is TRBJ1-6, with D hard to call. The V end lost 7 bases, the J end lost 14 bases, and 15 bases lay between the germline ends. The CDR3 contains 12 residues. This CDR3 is CASTPLWGTLHF. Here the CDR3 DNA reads TGTGCCAGCACCCCTTTGTGGGGAACCCTCCACTTT.